A single sample is the source of the 18 T cell receptor beta chains below, sequenced in a study of T-cell reconstitution after alpha-beta-depleted transplantation in children. Unique molecular identifiers were incorporated when the TCRbeta library was constructed. TCRdb re-derived calls from the PCR reads in MiXCR, one entry per CDR3 protein. The sample records some 640,000 distinct CDR3 sequences, roughly 17% being singletons. This material consisted of PBMCs from the stem cell graft donor, taken from the stem cell graft. Receptors were obtained from a human donor who donated a stem cell graft to a child with acute myeloid leukemia.

This clonotype was seen ten or more times. The chain employs TRBV5-1 and TRBJ1-1; perhaps TRBD1 as D (5 bases). With 3 bases removed from V and 1 base from J, the gap between germline ends came to 13 bases. This CDR3 has 15 amino acids. In germline, CDR1 is SGHRS, CDR2 YFSETQ. For the CDR3, the DNA is TGCGCCAGCAGCTCGCAGGACACTTCGAACACTGAAGCTTTCTTT. Translated: CASSSQDTSNTEAFF.

This chain joins TRBV13 and TRBJ2-2; D is unresolved. V was pared by 5 bases and J by 1 base, with 11 bases between. Germline loops: CDR1 PRHDT, CDR2 FYEKMQ (reference sequence). CDR3 length equals 15 residues. The CDR3 loop is CASSTRRLNTGELFF. The CDR3 bases are TGTGCCAGCAGCACAAGACGGCTGAACACCGGGGAGCTGTTTTTT.

This clonotype was picked up many times. The chain recombines TRBV29-1 with TRBJ2-1; D tentatively reads TRBD1 or TRBD2 (7 bases each). The CDR3 is 14 residues long. Trimming removed 6 bases from V and 4 bases from J, with 16 bases in between. Germline assignment: CDR1 SQVTM and CDR2 ANQGSEA. The DNA of the CDR3 is TGCAGCGTGGTGACAGGGAGGGGTTACAATGAGCAGTTCTTC. It is translated as CSVVTGRGYNEQFF.

In this sample, this clonotype turned up many times. This chain links TRBV5-6 with TRBJ2-5; TRBD2 agrees at 7 bases. Looked up from germline, CDR1 is SGHDT and CDR2 is YYEEEE. The trim removed 4 bases at V and 1 base at J, leaving 10 bases unmatched. The CDR3 has 16 residues. The CDR3 loop is CASSIGTTNRQETQYF. The CDR3, as DNA: TGTGCCAGCAGCATCGGGACTACGAACCGCCAAGAGACCCAGTACTTC.

This clonotype was seen only a few times. The chain recombines TRBV6-5 with TRBJ2-7; TRBD1 might be the D (5 bases). This CDR3 has 15 residues. CDR1 is MNHEY, CDR2 SVGAGI, per germline. V lost 0 bases and J 6 bases, leaving 15 bases between the germline ends. The CDR3 is CASSYSPGAQFEQYF. The CDR3 DNA reads as TGTGCCAGCAGTTACTCTCCTGGGGCGCAGTTCGAGCAGTACTTC.

This clonotype was observed a few times. The V call is TRBV15, the J call TRBJ2-2; 7 nucleotides align to TRBD1. The CDR3 totals 15 residues. The ends lost 3 bases at V and 4 bases at J; junction bases unmatched: 5. Germline assignment: CDR1 LNHNV and CDR2 YYDKDF (reference sequence). CDR3 in DNA: TGTGCCACCAGCAGGTTACAGGGGATCACCGGGGAGCTGTTTTTT. Translation: CATSRLQGITGELFF.

This clonotype was detected many times. The chain joins TRBV29-1 to TRBJ2-5; no firm D call. Trimming pared 5 bases from V and 4 bases from J, leaving 11 bases between. Per germline, CDR1 SQVTM and CDR2 ANQGSEA. The CDR3 covers 12 residues. The DNA for the CDR3 is TGCAGCGTTATTACGGTCCGAGAGACCCAGTACTTC. It encodes CSVITVRETQYF.

This clonotype was picked up many times. The chain uses TRBV20-1 and TRBJ2-3; 7 bases match TRBD2. J was trimmed by 5 bases and V by 0 bases; bases with no gene match: 8. The CDR3 totals 15 residues. From germline, CDR1 is DFQATT and CDR2 SNEGSKA (reference sequence). The CDR3 reads CSARDPRGGLDTQYF. The DNA for the CDR3 is TGCAGTGCTAGAGATCCGCGCGGGGGTTTAGATACGCAGTATTTT.

This chain joins TRBV20-1 and TRBJ1-3; 8 nucleotides line up with TRBD1. Trimming at V came to 2 bases and at J to 8 bases, leaving 11 bases not matched to a gene. Germline values: CDR1 DFQATT, CDR2 SNEGSKA (reference sequence). The CDR3 has 15 residues. Written as DNA, the CDR3 is TGCAGTGCTAGAAGGTCGACAGGGGCCGGGGACACCATATATTTT. Translation gives CSARRSTGAGDTIYF.

This clonotype was detected a few times. V gene TRBV20-1 combines with J gene TRBJ2-3, with D perhaps given as TRBD1 or TRBD2 (6 bases each). The V end lost 3 bases, the J end lost 0 bases, and 16 bases lay between the germline ends. The length of the CDR3 is 16 residues. Germline CDR1 reads DFQATT; CDR2 reads SNEGSKA (reference sequence). The CDR3 coding sequence is TGCAGTGCTAGCTCCGGGGGCGGGGTTAGCACAGATACGCAGTATTTT. It codes for CSASSGGGVSTDTQYF.

This clonotype was seen repeatedly, ten times or more. The gene calls are TRBV6-1 and TRBJ1-1, with 9 bases matching TRBD1. The germline gives CDR1 MNHNS, CDR2 SASEGT. The length of the CDR3 is 18 residues. Trimming cost V 6 bases and J 2 bases; bases outside gene matches: 16. The CDR3 sequence is CASRHPVSTGGSNTEAFF. CDR3 DNA: TGTGCCAGCAGACACCCAGTGTCGACAGGGGGATCCAACACTGAAGCTTTCTTT.

To note about this clonotype: A much more abundant neighbour one base away suggests this may be a read error. This chain joins TRBV20-1 and TRBJ2-3; tentative D call: TRBD1 (6 bases). V dropped 6 bases and J dropped 4 bases, with 20 bases sitting between them. Germline V lookup: CDR1 DFQATT, CDR2 SNEGSKA (reference sequence). The CDR3 has 15 amino acids. CDR3 DNA sequence: TGCAGTGCCTACTGGGAGAGGGGGTACGCAGATACGCAGTATTTT. Protein product: CSAYWERGYADTQYF.

This clonotype has ten or more counts. The CDR3 bases are TGTGCCAGCAGCTTAGGTTCGGCAGTAAGGGGGAATGAGCAGTTCTTC. It specifies CASSLGSAVRGNEQFF. The rearrangement links TRBV7-8 to TRBJ2-1; possible D gene TRBD1, 6 bases. Trimming cost V 1 base and J 7 bases, with 17 bases left between them. CDR3 length equals 16 residues. Per germline, CDR1 SGHVS and CDR2 FQNEAQ.

This clonotype was counted a few times. V and J are TRBV7-6 and TRBJ1-1; D is possibly TRBD1 (5 bases). Per germline, CDR1 SGHVS and CDR2 FNYEAQ. The CDR3 spans 13 residues. The V and J ends lost 6 bases and 4 bases respectively, with 12 bases between them. CDR3 protein: CASRGGRGTEAFF. DNA of the CDR3: TGTGCCAGCAGGGGGGGACGGGGCACTGAAGCTTTCTTT.

V and J are TRBV27 and TRBJ2-3; D is ambiguous. The CDR3 loop spans 16 amino acids. V lost 0 bases and J lost 6, with 16 bases in between. In germline, CDR1 is MNHEY, CDR2 SMNVEV (reference sequence). The CDR3, as DNA: TGTGCCAGCAGTTTATCGACCTGGGGTCTAAGGGATACGCAGTATTTT. It translates to CASSLSTWGLRDTQYF.

The rearrangement joins TRBV12-3 or TRBV12-4 to TRBJ2-7, with TRBD1 matching over 8 bases. With V trimmed by 5 bases and J by 6 bases, 3 bases remained unmatched. CDR3 length: 12 amino acids. The CDR3 sequence: CASSMTGVEQYF. The DNA of the CDR3 is TGTGCCAGCAGTATGACAGGGGTCGAGCAGTACTTC.

Only a few counts were recorded for this clonotype. J is TRBJ2-3 and V is TRBV15, with D possibly matching TRBD1 (6 bases). This CDR3 has 17 amino acids. V was cut by 0 bases and J by 4 bases, with 17 bases left in between. The germline V gene has CDR1 LNHNV and CDR2 YYDKDF (reference sequence). For the CDR3, the DNA is TGTGCCACCAGCAGAGATTTGGGCTCCAGGGGTGCAGATACGCAGTATTTT. It specifies CATSRDLGSRGADTQYF.

A note on this clonotype: This may be a read error: a much more frequent sequence differs by one nucleotide. This chain links TRBV9 with TRBJ2-1; D is perhaps TRBD1 (8 bases). In germline, CDR1 is SGDLS, CDR2 YYNGEE. The CDR3 consists of 13 residues. CDR3: CASSEQGGNAQFF. CDR3 DNA: TGTGCCAGCAGCGAACAGGGGGGGAATGCGCAGTTCTTC.